This T cell receptor (beta chain) was recorded in a study of OX40 agonist ivuxolimab in advanced cancers. Study background: Dose-escalation patients suffered from hepatocellular carcinoma, melanoma, renal cell or head and neck cancer. Points from the study as a whole: Not determined was the antigen specificity of the expanded peripheral T cells. Several nonresponders also turned out to have low normalized T-cell clonal expansion.

A remark on this clone: Antigen specificity is unknown.

The assay was immunoSEQ multiplex PCR, and TCRdb's table has in-frame clones only and misses some. The sample comprises under 95,000 clones, approximately 86% of which are singletons, and approximately 1.4% rests with the top ten. The CDR3 sequence is 14 residues long. The V gene end was trimmed by 10 bases and the J gene end by 4 bases; junction bases not matched to a gene: 11. Germline V gives CDR1 LNHDA, CDR2 SQIVND (reference sequence). This chain links TRBV19 with TRBJ2-3; TRBD2 aligns across 7 bases. This TCR derives from an adult with an advanced solid tumor such as melanoma, head and neck, liver or kidney cancer. Sequenced material: CD4+ or CD8+ T cells sorted from blood, taken in a trial of the OX40 agonist ivuxolimab. The DNA of the CDR3 is TGTGCCACCCAGAGACTAGCTTGGGCAGATACGCAGTATTTT. The encoded protein is CATQRLAWADTQYF. The entire variable domain, with the rest obtained from reference TRBV19 and TRBJ2-3, is as follows: DGGITQSPKYLFRKEGQNVTLSCEQNLNHDAMYWYRQDPGQGLRLIYYSQIVNDFQKGDIAEGYSVSREKKESFPLTVTSAQKNPTAFYLCATQRLAWADTQYFGPGTRLTVL.